This T cell receptor (beta chain) was recovered during a study of siplizumab effects on memory and regulatory T cells. Study conclusions and caveats: The study found that mappable alloreactive CD4+ clones averaged roughly 70% Treg-derived with siplizumab and roughly 27% in controls. Both greater diversity than memory cells and a major contribution to the alloresponse seemed to characterize naive T cells. No naive or memory phenotype could be assigned to roughly 75-97% of proliferating clones.

A note on this clone: The antigen remains unidentified.

Assays captured about 10^5 TCR templates per sample. The protocol was immunoSEQ multiplex PCR, while the TCRdb copy is restricted to in-frame clones and leaves out a portion. The sample consists of tens of thousands of clones, about 90% of them appearing once. V was pared by 0 bases and J by 6 bases, with 11 bases of the junction left unmatched. Looked up from germline, CDR1 is MGHRA and CDR2 is YSYEKL. The CDR3 extends over 18 amino acids. This rearrangement joins TRBV4-1 to TRBJ2-1; 10 bases line up with TRBD2. Sequencing was performed on CD8+ T cells sorted from blood. The sequence came from a human donor in good health. CDR3 coding DNA: TGCGCCAGCAGCCAAGATCCTCGGCTAGCGGGGGACCTCAATGAGCAGTTCTTC. The encoded protein is CASSQDPRLAGDLNEQFF.